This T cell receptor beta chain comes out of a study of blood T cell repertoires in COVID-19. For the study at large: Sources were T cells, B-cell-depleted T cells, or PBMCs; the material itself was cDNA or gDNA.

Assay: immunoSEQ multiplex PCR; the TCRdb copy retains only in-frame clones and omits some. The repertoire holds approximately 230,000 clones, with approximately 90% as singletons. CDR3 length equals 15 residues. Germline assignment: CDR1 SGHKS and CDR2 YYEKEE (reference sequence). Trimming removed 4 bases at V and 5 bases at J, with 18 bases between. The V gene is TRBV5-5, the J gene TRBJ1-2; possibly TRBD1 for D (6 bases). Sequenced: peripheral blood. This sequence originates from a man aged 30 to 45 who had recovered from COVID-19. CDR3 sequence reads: CASSPSWDKGYGYTF. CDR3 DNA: TGTGCCAGCAGCCCCTCATGGGACAAAGGATATGGCTACACCTTC. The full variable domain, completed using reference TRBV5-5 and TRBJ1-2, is DAGVTQSPTHLIKTRGQQVTLRCSPISGHKSVSWYQQVLGQGPQFIFQYYEKEERGRGNFPDRFSARQFPNYSSELNVNALLLGDSALYLCASSPSWDKGYGYTFGSGTRLTVV.